This entry is about one T cell receptor beta chain. Its antigen is not known. PCR was performed using 60 Vbeta and 13 Jbeta primers. This table comes from immunoSEQ multiplex PCR, and its TCRdb copy is limited to in-frame clones, with some not included. The data contain about 96,000 clones, 64% of them seen just once; the ten biggest clones take up 2.5% to 3.5%. The data belong to a study of cytomegalovirus exposure and HLA in healthy donors. Study findings and constraints: Most TCR beta V segments were productive about 90% or about 30% of the time in an earlier analysis. Reported findings show TCR beta sequences accurately forecast HLA-A and HLA-B alleles in most subjects.

The clonotype originates from a man aged 55 to 69 in good health and CMV-seronegative. Sequenced sample: PBMCs.

DNA of the CDR3: TGTGCCAGCAGCTTTAACAGGAAATCGATGAACACTGAAGCTTTCTTT. This translates into CASSFNRKSMNTEAFF. The chain couples TRBV11-1 to TRBJ1-1; TRBD1 is a possible D gene (5 bases). In germline, CDR1 is SGHAT, CDR2 FQDESV (reference sequence). The CDR3 consists of 16 residues. Deletions cut 3 bases from V and 0 bases from J, with 14 bases between.